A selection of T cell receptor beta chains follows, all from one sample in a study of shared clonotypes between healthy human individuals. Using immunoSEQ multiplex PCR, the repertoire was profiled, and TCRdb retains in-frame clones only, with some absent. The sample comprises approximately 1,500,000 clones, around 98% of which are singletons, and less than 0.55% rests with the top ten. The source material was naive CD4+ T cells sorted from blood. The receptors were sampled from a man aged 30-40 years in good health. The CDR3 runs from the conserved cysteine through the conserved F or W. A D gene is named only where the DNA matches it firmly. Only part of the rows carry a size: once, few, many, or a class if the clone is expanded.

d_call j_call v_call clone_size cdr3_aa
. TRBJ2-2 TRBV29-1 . CSVEVALLNTGELFF
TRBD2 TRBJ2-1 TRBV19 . CASSIDHGGRAGNEQFF
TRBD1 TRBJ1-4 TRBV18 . CASSGTVNEKLFF
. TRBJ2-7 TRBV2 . CASSASHSSYEQYF
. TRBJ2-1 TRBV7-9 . CASRLPGGTNEQFF
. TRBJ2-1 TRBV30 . CAWSRERQFF
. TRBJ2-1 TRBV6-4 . CASCPCNRVSYNEQFF
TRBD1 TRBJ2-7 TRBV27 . CASSHSGTGYEQYF
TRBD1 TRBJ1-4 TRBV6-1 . CASSERTGGTEKLFF
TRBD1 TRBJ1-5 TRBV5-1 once CASSFTGQGEQPQHF
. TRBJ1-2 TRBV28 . CASLGYGYTF
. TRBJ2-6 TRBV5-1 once CASSVISGANVLTF
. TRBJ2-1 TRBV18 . CASSNSHTRGDEQFF
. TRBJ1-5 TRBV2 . CASSREVGLDQPQHF
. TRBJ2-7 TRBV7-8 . CASSPLSREVYEQYF
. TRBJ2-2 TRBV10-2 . CASQFRQGNTGELFF
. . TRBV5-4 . CASSSRRGSSSYEQYF
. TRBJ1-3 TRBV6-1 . CASTPGQPGNTIYF
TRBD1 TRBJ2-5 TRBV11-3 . CASSLDIGQGAAETQYF
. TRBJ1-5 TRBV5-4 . CASSSAWGMINREPQHF
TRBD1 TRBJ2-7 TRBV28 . CASSLFGDRNYEQYF
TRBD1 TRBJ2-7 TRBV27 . CASSPRQGLSYEQYF
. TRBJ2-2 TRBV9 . CASSIKGTGELFF
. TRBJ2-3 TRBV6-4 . CASSTQGGDTQYF
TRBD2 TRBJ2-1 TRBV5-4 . CASSSGLAPYNEQFF
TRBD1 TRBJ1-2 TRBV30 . CAWNLLGTDYGYTF
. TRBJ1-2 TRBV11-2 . CASTLGGGYNYGYTF
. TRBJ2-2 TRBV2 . CASSELSGAGVGGELFF
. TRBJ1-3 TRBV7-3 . CASSLGPPSSGNTIYF
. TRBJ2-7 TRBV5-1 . CASSFRDEQYF
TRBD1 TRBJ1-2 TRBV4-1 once CASSQSRDRVRSGYTF
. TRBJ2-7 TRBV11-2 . CASSPAQPSSYEQYF
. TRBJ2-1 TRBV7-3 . CASSLGTRGSNNEQFF
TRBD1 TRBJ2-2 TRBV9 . CASSARTGNTGELFF
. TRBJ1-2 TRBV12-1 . CASSFSPTEDRGLNGYTF
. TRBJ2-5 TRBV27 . CASSYAPGLGGTQYF
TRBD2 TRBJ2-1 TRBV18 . CASSPISTGTSHPNEQFF
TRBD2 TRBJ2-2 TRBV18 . CASSAGLADTGELFF
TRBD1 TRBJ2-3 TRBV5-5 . CASSLIGTGPADTQYF
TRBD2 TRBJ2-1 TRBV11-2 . CASSYSSGRRSYNEQFF
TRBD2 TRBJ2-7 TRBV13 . CASSRNLAGLDEQYF
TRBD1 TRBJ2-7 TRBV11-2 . CASSRETGGSYEQYF
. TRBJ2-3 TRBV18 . CASSPYKGVTSTDTQYF
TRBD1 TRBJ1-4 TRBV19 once CASSIQGAGEKLFF
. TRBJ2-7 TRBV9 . CASSVEVGIDYEQYF
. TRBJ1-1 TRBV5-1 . CASSFDGLGDTEAFF
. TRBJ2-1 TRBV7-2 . CASSFDRLVNNEQFF
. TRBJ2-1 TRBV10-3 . CAIWEPSSYNEQFF
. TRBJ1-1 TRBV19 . CASKSNHGNTEAFF
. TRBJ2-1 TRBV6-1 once CASSRQVRGEQFF
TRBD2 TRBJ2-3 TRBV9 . CASSIRPSGSADTQYF
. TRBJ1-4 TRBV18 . CASSPQMDSAATNEKLFF
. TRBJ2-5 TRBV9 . CASSAVGTPLTQYF
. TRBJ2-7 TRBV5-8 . CASSSHEQYF
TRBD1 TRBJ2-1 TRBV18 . CASSSQGASSYNEQFF
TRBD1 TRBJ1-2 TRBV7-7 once CASSFPDRGRNLVFYGYTF